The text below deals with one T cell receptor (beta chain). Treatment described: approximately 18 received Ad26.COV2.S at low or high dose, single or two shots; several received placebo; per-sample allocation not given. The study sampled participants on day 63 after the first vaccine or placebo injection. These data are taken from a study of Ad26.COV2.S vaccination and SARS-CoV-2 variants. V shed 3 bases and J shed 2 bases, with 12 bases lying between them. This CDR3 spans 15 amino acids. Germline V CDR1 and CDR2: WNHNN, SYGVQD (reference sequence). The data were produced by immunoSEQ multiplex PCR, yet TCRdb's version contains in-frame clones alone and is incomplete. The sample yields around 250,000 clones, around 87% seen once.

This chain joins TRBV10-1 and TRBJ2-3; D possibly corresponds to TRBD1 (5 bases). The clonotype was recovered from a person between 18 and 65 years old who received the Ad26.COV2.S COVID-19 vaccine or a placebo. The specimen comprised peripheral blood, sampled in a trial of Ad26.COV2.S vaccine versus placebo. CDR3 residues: CASSEGVDPTDTQYF. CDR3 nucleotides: TGCGCCAGCAGTGAAGGGGTTGACCCCACAGATACGCAGTATTTT.